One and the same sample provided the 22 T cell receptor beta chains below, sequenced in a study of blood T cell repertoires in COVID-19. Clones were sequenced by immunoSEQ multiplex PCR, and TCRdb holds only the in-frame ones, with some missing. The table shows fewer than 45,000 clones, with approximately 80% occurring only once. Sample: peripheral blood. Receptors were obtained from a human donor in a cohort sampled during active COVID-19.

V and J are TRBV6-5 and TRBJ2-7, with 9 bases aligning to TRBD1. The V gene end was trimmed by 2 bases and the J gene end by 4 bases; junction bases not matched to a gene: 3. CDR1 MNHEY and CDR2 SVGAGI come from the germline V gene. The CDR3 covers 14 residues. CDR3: CASSYAQGAYEQYF. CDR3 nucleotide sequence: TGTGCCAGCAGTTACGCACAGGGGGCATACGAGCAGTACTTC.

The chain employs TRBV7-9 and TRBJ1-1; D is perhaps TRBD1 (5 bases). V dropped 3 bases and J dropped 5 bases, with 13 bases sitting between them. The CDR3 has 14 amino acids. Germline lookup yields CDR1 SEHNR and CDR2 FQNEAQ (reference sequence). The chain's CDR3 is CASSFWGGETEAFF. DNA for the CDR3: TGTGCCAGCAGCTTTTGGGGGGGAGAAACTGAAGCTTTCTTT.

CDR3 residues: CASTEAGQSANTEAFF. For the CDR3, the DNA is TGCGCCAGCACCGAGGCGGGACAGTCGGCGAACACTGAAGCTTTCTTT. The V and J genes are TRBV23-1 and TRBJ1-1; the match to TRBD1 covers 7 bases. TRBV23-1 is an ORF for which the function is uncertain. V was pared by 7 bases and J by 1 base, with 12 bases of the junction left unmatched. The CDR3 extends over 16 amino acids.

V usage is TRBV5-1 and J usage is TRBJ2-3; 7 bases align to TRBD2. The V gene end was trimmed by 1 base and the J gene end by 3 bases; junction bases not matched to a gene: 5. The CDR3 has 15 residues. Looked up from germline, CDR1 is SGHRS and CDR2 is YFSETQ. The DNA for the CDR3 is TGCGCCAGCAGCTTGCGTAGGGAGGGGACAGATACGCAGTATTTT. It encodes CASSLRREGTDTQYF. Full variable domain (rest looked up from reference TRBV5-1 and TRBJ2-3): KAGVTQTPRYLIKTRGQQVTLSCSPISGHRSVSWYQQTPGQGLQFLFEYFSETQRNKGNFPGRFSGRQFSNSRSEMNVSTLELGDSALYLCASSLRREGTDTQYFGPGTRLTVL.

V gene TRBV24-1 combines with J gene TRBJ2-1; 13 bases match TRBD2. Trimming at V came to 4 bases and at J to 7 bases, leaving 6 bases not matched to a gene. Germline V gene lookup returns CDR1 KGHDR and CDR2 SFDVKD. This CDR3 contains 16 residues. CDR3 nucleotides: TGTGCCACCAGTGACGTGACTAGCGGGGGGAGGAATGAGCAGTTCTTC. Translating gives CATSDVTSGGRNEQFF.

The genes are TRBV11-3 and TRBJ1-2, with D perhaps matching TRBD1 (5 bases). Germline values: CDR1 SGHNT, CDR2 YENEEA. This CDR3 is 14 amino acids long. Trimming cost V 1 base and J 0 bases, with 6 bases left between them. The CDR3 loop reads CASSLGGANYGYTF. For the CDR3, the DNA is TGTGCCAGCAGCTTAGGGGGCGCTAACTATGGCTACACCTTC.

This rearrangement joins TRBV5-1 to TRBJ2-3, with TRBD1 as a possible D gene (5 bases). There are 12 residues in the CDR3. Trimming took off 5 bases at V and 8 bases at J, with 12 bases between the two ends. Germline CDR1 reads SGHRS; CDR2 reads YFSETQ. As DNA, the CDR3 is TGCGCCAGCAGAACCCCCAGGGCTACGCAGTATTTT. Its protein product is CASRTPRATQYF. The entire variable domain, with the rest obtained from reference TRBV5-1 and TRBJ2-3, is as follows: KAGVTQTPRYLIKTRGQQVTLSCSPISGHRSVSWYQQTPGQGLQFLFEYFSETQRNKGNFPGRFSGRQFSNSRSEMNVSTLELGDSALYLCASRTPRATQYFGPGTRLTVL.

CDR3 residues: CASSQDKVRSPLHF. DNA of the CDR3: TGTGCCAGCAGCCAAGACAAGGTCCGGTCACCCCTCCACTTT. The chain links TRBV6-9 to TRBJ1-6; D is uncertain. This CDR3 contains 14 residues. V was cut by 6 bases and J by 10 bases, with 16 bases left in between. Germline assignment: CDR1 MNHGY and CDR2 SVAAGI.

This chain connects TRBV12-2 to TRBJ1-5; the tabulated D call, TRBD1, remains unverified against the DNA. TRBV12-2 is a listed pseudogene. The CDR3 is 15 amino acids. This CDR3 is CASRLSGHSNQPQHF. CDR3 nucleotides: TGTGCAAGTCGCTTAAGTGGGCATAGCAATCAGCCCCAGCATTTT.

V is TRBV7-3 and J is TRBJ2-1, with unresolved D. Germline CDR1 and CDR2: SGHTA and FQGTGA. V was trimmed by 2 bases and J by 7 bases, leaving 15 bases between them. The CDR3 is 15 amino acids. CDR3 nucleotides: TGTGCCAGCAGCTTATCCGGTAGTCTTAGTAATGAGCAGTTCTTC. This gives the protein CASSLSGSLSNEQFF.

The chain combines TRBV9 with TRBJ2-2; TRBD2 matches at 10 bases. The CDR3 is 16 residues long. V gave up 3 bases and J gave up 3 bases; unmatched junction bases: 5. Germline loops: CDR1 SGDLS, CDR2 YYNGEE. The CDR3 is CASSARTSGYTGELFF. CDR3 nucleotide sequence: TGTGCCAGCAGCGCCCGGACTAGCGGATACACCGGGGAGCTGTTTTTT.

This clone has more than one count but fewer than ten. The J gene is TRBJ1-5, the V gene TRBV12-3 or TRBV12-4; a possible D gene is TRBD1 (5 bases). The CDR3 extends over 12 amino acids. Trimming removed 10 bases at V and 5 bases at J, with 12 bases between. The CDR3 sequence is CAIQDTYQPQHF. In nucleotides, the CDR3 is TGTGCCATTCAGGACACTTATCAGCCCCAGCATTTT.

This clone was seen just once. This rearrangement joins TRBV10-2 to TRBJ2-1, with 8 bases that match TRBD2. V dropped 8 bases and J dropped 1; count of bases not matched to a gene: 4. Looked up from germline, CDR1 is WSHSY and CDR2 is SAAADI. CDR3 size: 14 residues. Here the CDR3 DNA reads TGCGCCAGCGCCGGGGGGGTATCCTACAATGAGCAGTTCTTC. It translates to CASAGGVSYNEQFF.

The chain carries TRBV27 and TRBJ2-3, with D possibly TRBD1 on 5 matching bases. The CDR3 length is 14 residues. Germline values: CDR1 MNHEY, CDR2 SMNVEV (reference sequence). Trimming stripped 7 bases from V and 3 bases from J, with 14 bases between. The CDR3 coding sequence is TGTGCCAGCAATGTCAGGGTTGGGACAGATACGCAGTATTTT. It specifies CASNVRVGTDTQYF.

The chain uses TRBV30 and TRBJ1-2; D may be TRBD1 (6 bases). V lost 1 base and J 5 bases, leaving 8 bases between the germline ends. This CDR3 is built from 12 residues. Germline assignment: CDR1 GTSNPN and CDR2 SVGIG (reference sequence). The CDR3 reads CAWSADRYGYTF. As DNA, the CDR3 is TGTGCCTGGAGTGCGGACAGATATGGCTACACCTTC. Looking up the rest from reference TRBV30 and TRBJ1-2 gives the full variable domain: SQTIHQWPATLVQPVGSPLSLECTVEGTSNPNLYWYRQAAGRGLQLLFYSVGIGQISSEVPQNLSASRPQDRQFILSSKKLLLSDSGFYLCAWSADRYGYTFGSGTRLTVV.

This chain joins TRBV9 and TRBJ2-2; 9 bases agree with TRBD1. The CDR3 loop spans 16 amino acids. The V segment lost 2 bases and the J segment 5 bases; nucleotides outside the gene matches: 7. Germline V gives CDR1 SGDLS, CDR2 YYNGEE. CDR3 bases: TGTGCCAGCAGCGTTTCCGGGACAGGGCCAACCGGGGAGCTGTTTTTT. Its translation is CASSVSGTGPTGELFF.

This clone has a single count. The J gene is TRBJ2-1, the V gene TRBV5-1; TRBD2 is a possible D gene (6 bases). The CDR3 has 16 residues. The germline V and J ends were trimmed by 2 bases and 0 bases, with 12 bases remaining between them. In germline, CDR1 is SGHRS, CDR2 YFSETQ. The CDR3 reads CASSLVLASSYNEQFF. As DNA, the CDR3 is TGCGCCAGCAGCTTAGTTCTAGCGAGCTCCTACAATGAGCAGTTCTTC.

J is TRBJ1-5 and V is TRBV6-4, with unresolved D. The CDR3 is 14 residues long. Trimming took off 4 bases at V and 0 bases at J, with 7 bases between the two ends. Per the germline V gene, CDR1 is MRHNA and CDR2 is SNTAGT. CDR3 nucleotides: TGTGCCAGCAGTGCGCGTTCTAGCAATCAGCCCCAGCATTTT. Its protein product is CASSARSSNQPQHF.

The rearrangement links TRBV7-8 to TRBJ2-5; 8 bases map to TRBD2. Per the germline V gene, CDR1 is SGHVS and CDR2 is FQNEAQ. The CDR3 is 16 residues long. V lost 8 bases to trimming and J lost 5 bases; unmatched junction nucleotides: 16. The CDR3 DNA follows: TGTGCCAGCGGGCCTTCCGGGGGGGCGCTTAAGGAGACCCAGTACTTC. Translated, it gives CASGPSGGALKETQYF.

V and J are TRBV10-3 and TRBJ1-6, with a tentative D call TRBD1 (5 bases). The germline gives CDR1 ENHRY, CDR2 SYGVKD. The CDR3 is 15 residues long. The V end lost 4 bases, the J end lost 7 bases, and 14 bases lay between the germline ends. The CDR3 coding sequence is TGTGCCATCAGTGTCCTTCAGGGTGAGAATTCACCCCTCCACTTT. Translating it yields CAISVLQGENSPLHF.

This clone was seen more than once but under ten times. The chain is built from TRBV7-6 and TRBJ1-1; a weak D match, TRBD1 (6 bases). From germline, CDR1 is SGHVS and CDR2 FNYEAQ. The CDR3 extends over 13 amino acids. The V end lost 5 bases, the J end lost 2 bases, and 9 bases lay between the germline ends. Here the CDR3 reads CASSGQFNTEAFF. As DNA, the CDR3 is TGTGCCAGCAGCGGACAGTTTAACACTGAAGCTTTCTTT.

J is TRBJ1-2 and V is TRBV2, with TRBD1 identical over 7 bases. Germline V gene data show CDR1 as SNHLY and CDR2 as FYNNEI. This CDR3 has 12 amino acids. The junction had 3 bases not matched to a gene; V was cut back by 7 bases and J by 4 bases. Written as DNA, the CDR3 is TGTGCCAGCAAGGGGGCTGGCTATGGCTACACCTTC. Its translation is CASKGAGYGYTF.